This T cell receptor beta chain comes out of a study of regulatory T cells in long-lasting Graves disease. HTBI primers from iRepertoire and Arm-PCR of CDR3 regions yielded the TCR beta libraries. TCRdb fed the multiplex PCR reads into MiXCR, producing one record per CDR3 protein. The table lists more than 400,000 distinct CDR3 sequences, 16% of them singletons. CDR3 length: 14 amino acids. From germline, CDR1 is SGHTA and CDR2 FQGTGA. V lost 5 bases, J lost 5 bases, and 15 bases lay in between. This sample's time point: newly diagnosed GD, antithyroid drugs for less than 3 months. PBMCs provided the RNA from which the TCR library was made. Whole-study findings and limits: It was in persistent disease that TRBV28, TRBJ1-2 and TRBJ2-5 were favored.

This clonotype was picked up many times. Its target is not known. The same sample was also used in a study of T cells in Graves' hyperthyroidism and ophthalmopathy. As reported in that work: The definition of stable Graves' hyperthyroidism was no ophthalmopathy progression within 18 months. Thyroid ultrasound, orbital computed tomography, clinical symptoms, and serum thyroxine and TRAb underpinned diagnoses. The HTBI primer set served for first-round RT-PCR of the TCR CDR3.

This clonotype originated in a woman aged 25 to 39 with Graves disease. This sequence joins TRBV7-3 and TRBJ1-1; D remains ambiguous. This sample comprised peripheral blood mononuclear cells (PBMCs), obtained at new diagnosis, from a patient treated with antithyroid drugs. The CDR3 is CASSGGPRGTEAFF. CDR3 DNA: TGTGCCAGCAGCGGTGGGCCCCGCGGTACTGAAGCTTTCTTT.